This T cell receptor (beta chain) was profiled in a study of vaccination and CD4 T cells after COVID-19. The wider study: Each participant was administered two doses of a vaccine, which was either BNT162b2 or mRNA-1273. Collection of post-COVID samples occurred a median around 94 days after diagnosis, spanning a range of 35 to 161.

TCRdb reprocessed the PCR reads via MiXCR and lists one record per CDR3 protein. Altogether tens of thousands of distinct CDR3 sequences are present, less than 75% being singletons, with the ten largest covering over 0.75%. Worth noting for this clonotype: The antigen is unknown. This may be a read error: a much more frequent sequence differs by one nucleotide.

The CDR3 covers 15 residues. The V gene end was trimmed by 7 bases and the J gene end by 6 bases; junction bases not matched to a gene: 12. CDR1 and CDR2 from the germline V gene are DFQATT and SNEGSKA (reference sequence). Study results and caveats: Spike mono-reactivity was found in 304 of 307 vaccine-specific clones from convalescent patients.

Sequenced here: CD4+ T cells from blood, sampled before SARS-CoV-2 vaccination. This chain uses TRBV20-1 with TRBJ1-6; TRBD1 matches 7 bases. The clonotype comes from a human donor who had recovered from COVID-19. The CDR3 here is CSGKEGAAFNSPLHF. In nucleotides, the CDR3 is TGCAGTGGCAAAGAGGGGGCAGCTTTTAATTCACCCCTCCACTTT.